Shown below are 18 T cell receptor beta chains from a single sample sequenced in a study of shared clonotypes between healthy human individuals. Generated by immunoSEQ multiplex PCR, the TCRdb table keeps only in-frame clones and is missing some. The data show fewer than 1.4 million clones, with about four fifths seen just once and around 0.61% held by the top ten. Sequencing was done on a sample of memory CD4+ T cells from PBMCs. The subset was: CD45RA-negative fraction. Source of these receptors: a man younger than 35 in good health. Some clones in this sample may be carry-over from other donors' samples.

The chain has TRBV4-1 and TRBJ1-1; D unresolved. V was pared by 0 bases and J by 11 bases, with 19 bases between. The V gene's germline CDR1 is MGHRA and CDR2 YSYEKL. This CDR3 spans 15 amino acids. This CDR3 is CASSQDSSVRAGAFF. For the CDR3, the DNA is TGCGCCAGCAGCCAAGATTCGTCCGTACGAGCGGGGGCTTTCTTT.

The gene calls are TRBV6-1 and TRBJ1-6; 7 bases fit TRBD1. Per the germline V gene, CDR1 is MNHNS and CDR2 is SASEGT. The J segment lost 6 bases and the V segment lost 6 bases, leaving 5 bases of the junction unmatched. CDR3 size: 14 residues. The chain's CDR3 is CASSDRDSNSPLHF. The DNA for the CDR3 is TGTGCCAGCAGCGACCGGGACAGTAATTCACCCCTCCACTTT.

In regard to this clone: With a much larger clone just one base away, this may be a read error. The same CDR3 arises from other DNA sequences in this sample as well. V is TRBV11-2 and J is TRBJ1-1, with D perhaps TRBD1 (6 bases). The CDR3 length is 13 residues. Germline CDR1 SGHAT, CDR2 FQNNGV. The V end lost 4 bases, the J end lost 1 base, and 7 bases lay between the germline ends. CDR3 DNA: TGTGCCAGCAGCTCACAGGGGAACACTGAAGCTTTCTTT. Translation gives CASSSQGNTEAFF.

The chain combines TRBV19 with TRBJ1-3, with TRBD1 matching over 11 bases. Germline CDR1 and CDR2: LNHDA and SQIVND (reference sequence). CDR3 length: 20 amino acids. Trimming took 5 bases from V and 0 from J; bases not matched to a gene: 15. CDR3 in amino acids: CASSLYGQGAKPFSGNTIYF. CDR3 coding DNA: TGTGCCAGTAGTTTATACGGACAGGGGGCGAAACCCTTCTCTGGAAACACCATATATTTT. Supplemented by reference TRBV19 and TRBJ1-3, the full variable domain reads DGGITQSPKYLFRKEGQNVTLSCEQNLNHDAMYWYRQDPGQGLRLIYYSQIVNDFQKGDIAEGYSVSREKKESFPLTVTSAQKNPTAFYLCASSLYGQGAKPFSGNTIYFGEGSWLTVV.

The chain has TRBV5-1 and TRBJ2-5, with 10 bases that match TRBD1. Germline V lookup: CDR1 SGHRS, CDR2 YFSETQ. The ends lost 4 bases at V and 9 bases at J; junction bases unmatched: 15. CDR3 length: 16 amino acids. CDR3 protein: CASSAPGQGKVAAQYF. The CDR3 region has the DNA TGCGCCAGCAGCGCTCCGGGACAGGGGAAAGTGGCGGCCCAGTACTTC.

The chain recombines TRBV5-1 with TRBJ2-3, with D perhaps matching TRBD1 or TRBD2 (6 bases each). Germline V lookup: CDR1 SGHRS, CDR2 YFSETQ. The CDR3 length is 14 residues. The V end lost 0 bases, the J end lost 6 bases, and 11 bases lay between the germline ends. CDR3 nucleotides: TGCGCCAGCAGCTTGGCCGGGGGCTGGGATACGCAGTATTTT. This translates into CASSLAGGWDTQYF.

The chain uses TRBV27 and TRBJ2-7; 7 bases are shared with TRBD2. The CDR3 is made up of 16 amino acids. The J segment lost 3 bases and the V segment lost 3 bases, leaving 11 bases of the junction unmatched. Per the germline V gene, CDR1 is MNHEY and CDR2 is SMNVEV (reference sequence). This chain's CDR3 is CASSFSGGTFRYEQYF. In DNA, the CDR3 is TGTGCCAGCAGTTTCTCGGGAGGCACCTTCCGCTACGAGCAGTACTTC.

The chain has TRBV2 and TRBJ1-1; D call uncertain. The germline V gene encodes CDR1 SNHLY and CDR2 FYNNEI. CDR3 size: 14 residues. Trimming cost V 5 bases and J 4 bases, with 14 bases left between them. The CDR3 nucleotides read TGTGCCAGCAGTTCCCGGGAGAGAGGCACTGAAGCTTTCTTT. Its protein product is CASSSRERGTEAFF.

This chain uses TRBV28 with TRBJ2-7; 13 nucleotides match TRBD2. The CDR3 has 16 amino acids. Unmatched junction bases numbered 5, after V lost 4 bases and J lost 2 bases. In germline, CDR1 is MDHEN, CDR2 SYDVKM. The CDR3 region has the DNA TGTGCCAGCAGTTCGGGGACTAGCGGGACCACCTACGAGCAGTACTTC. Its protein product is CASSSGTSGTTYEQYF.

On this clone: Other DNA sequences in the sample encode the same CDR3. The chain combines TRBV28 with TRBJ2-7; 10 bases fit TRBD1. The V segment lost 5 bases and the J segment 2 bases; nucleotides outside the gene matches: 6. The CDR3 runs 15 residues. CDR1 is MDHEN, CDR2 SYDVKM, per germline. The CDR3 sequence is CASSPPGTGAYEQYF. The CDR3 nucleotides read TGTGCCAGCAGTCCTCCCGGGACAGGGGCCTACGAGCAGTACTTC.

This chain connects TRBV7-3 to TRBJ2-3; TRBD2 agrees at 7 bases. The CDR3 length is 15 residues. Germline-derived CDR1 and CDR2 are SGHTA and FQGTGA. After removal of 4 bases from V and 4 bases from J, the junction contained 8 bases not matched to a gene. The CDR3 nucleotides read TGTGCCAGCAGCTCTCCAGCGGGACCCTCAGATACGCAGTATTTT. Its protein product is CASSSPAGPSDTQYF.

The genes are TRBV29-1 and TRBJ2-1, with 9 bases identical to TRBD2. CDR3 size: 14 residues. Germline lookup yields CDR1 SQVTM and CDR2 ANQGSEA. V dropped 5 bases and J dropped 8; count of bases not matched to a gene: 10. The CDR3 sequence: CSVLAGRGADEQFF. CDR3 DNA: TGCAGCGTTCTAGCGGGAAGGGGAGCGGATGAGCAGTTCTTC.

A note on this clone: This specimen includes other DNA sequences encoding the same CDR3. The J gene is TRBJ2-1, the V gene TRBV5-1; D not resolved. CDR3 size: 14 residues. Germline values: CDR1 SGHRS, CDR2 YFSETQ. The V and J ends lost 0 bases and 6 bases respectively, with 10 bases between them. CDR3 DNA: TGCGCCAGCAGCTTGGAGGGATCGGGCAATGAGCAGTTCTTC. Residues: CASSLEGSGNEQFF.

V and J are TRBV11-3 and TRBJ2-7; 7 bases are a match to TRBD2. The germline V gene has CDR1 SGHNT and CDR2 YENEEA. The CDR3 covers 15 residues. V was clipped by 2 bases and J by 4 bases; unmatched bases: 8. Written as DNA, the CDR3 is TGTGCCAGCAGCTTACATGGCGGGAGTGGTTACGAGCAGTACTTC. Translated, it gives CASSLHGGSGYEQYF.

V and J are TRBV7-3 and TRBJ1-2; D is uncertain. The CDR3 length is 12 residues. Looked up from germline, CDR1 is SGHTA and CDR2 is FQGTGA. V was shortened by 1 base and J by 4 bases, with 4 bases between the two germline ends. The CDR3 loop is CASSLIGYGYTF. CDR3 bases: TGTGCCAGCAGCTTAATTGGCTATGGCTACACCTTC.

The CDR3 DNA follows: TGTGCCAGCAGCTTCCTAGCCACAGATACGCAGTATTTT. Protein product: CASSFLATDTQYF. The J gene is TRBJ2-3, the V gene TRBV7-3; a possible D gene is TRBD2 (5 bases). Germline V gene lookup returns CDR1 SGHTA and CDR2 FQGTGA. Trimming stripped 3 bases from V and 2 bases from J, with 6 bases between. There are 13 residues in the CDR3.

The table lists this clone with a count of one. J is TRBJ2-1 and V is TRBV2, with no clear D. Trimming removed 7 bases at V and 10 bases at J, with 20 bases between. Per the germline V gene, CDR1 is SNHLY and CDR2 is FYNNEI. This CDR3 spans 14 amino acids. DNA of the CDR3: TGTGCCAGCAAATTGGGCGACGCCCTCTCGGAGCAGTTCTTC. Translated, it gives CASKLGDALSEQFF.

CDR3 coding DNA: TGTGCCAGCAGCTTGGGGGCCCTCGGGACCTACGAGCAGTACTTC. Its translation: CASSLGALGTYEQYF. The chain combines TRBV7-2 with TRBJ2-7; D is possibly TRBD1 (6 bases). With 3 bases removed from V and 2 bases from J, the gap between germline ends came to 14 bases. From germline, CDR1 is SGHTA and CDR2 FQGNSA. This CDR3 comprises 15 residues.